This T cell receptor beta chain was identified in a study of PD-1 blockade in classical Hodgkin lymphoma (dated by TCRdb to 2020 to 2021). Background on the whole study: Nivolumab dosing was 3 mg/kg intravenously every 2 weeks, continuing until either disease progression or unacceptable toxicity. The study used TCR beta sequencing and CyTOF to define a peripheral blood immune signature of response to PD-1 blockade in classical Hodgkin lymphoma.

The time point label corresponds to: cycle 4 day 1 (C4D1), after less than 7 weeks of nivolumab. Relapse after autologous stem cell transplantation had occurred in all trial patients, and cohorts A, B and C were distinguished by prior brentuximab vedotin exposure. The trial cohort was composed of over 50 patients with relapsed/refractory classical Hodgkin lymphoma, for whom complete response, partial response or progressive disease was recorded as best overall response. Single-agent nivolumab was administered to trial patients in the multi-cohort phase II CheckMate 205 trial. An independent review committee assessed best overall response by applying the 2007 International Working Group response criteria. Trial PBMCs were obtained immediately prior to nivolumab initiation (C1D1) and on therapy at cycle 2 day 1 and cycle 4 day 1. Peripheral blood was collected in 8 mL Vacutainer Cell Preparation Tubes, from which PBMCs were isolated by centrifugation and then cryopreserved.

The full study reports these points: Lower diversity was observed in patients in whom nivolumab was started less than 1 year after ASCT, and these patients were excluded from later analyses so that confounding by immune reconstitution would be avoided. Trial patients with a complete response had baseline diversity similar to that of newly diagnosed patients, while partial responders and progressors had significantly lower diversity. The study was limited to a single clinical trial cohort, and causes of repertoire differences, possibly disease activity or prior therapy, remained undefined. Baseline TCR diversity was reported to be lower in newly diagnosed patients than in healthy donors, and even lower in relapsed/refractory patients. A significant rise by C4D1 was seen in CD4+ but not CD8+ TCR diversity (p=0.0027 vs p=0.16), with the rise being most apparent in complete responders (p=0.02).

As to this clone: No antigen is known for it. Base quality data are lacking; no much larger clone is found one base away.

The Qiagen DNeasy kit was used to extract genomic DNA from unsorted PBMCs and from the negatively selected CD4+ and CD8+ fractions. TCR beta CDR3 regions were amplified by immunoSEQ multiplex PCR using primers annealing to V and J segments. A synthetic immune receptor repertoire was used to minimize amplification bias, and any residual bias was removed computationally once sequencing was done. Processing in the source paper ran as follows. Custom Python scripts were used to quantify repertoire diversity as the Shannon entropy index. Unsorted, CD4+ and CD8+ repertoires were analyzed separately, except for combined analyses in which CD4+ and CD8+ sequences were merged in silico. A clone counted as expanded when the clone's frequency after treatment rose at least 2-fold relative to C1D1, and clones undetected at baseline were given a pseudocount of 0.5. Singleton clones were defined as clones with 0 or 1 copy at C1D1, and non-singleton clones were defined as clones with 2 or more copies. Clones expanded in unsorted samples were annotated as CD4+, CD8+ or unknown by matching protein sequences in sorted samples from the same patient. Wilcoxon tests were applied to paired samples to test diversity changes from C1D1 to C4D1. TCRdb took this table from immuneACCESS and kept in-frame rearrangements with V and J called. Such tables lack part of the clones; where checked against another copy, unresolved V genes explain under half of the gap, and the rest is unexplained. That table supplies the V and J calls and clone size; D and trimming were determined from the DNA. This sample gives roughly 96,000 clones in total; 85% to 95% of them show up just once. The ten largest clones represent 1.5% to 2.5% of the sample.

The CDR3, from cysteine to phenylalanine, totals 11 residues. The CDR3 DNA has 33 bases and is translated from base 1. The junction carries 6 bases between V and J, which are trimmed by 4 bases and 7 bases respectively. The germline V gene encodes CDR1 SGHRS and CDR2 YFSETQ. The source was peripheral blood mononuclear cells (PBMCs), collected before the fourth cycle of nivolumab. The chain was built from TRBV5-1 and TRBJ2-1, with a tentative D gene TRBD1 over 5 matching bases. The TCR comes from a human donor with classical Hodgkin lymphoma. DNA sequence: TGCGCCAGCAGCCAGGGAAATGAGCAGTTCTTC. Its protein reads: CASSQGNEQFF.